This T cell receptor (beta chain) was found in a study of T cells in Graves' hyperthyroidism and ophthalmopathy. On this clonotype itself: What it recognizes is unknown.

The V end lost 4 bases, the J end lost 5 bases, and 17 bases lay between the germline ends. CDR1 SQVTM and CDR2 ANQGSEA come from the germline V gene. The CDR3 is 14 residues long. Uncontrolled infection, other autoimmune disease, pregnancy or lactation barred patients from enrollment. The CDR3 regions of TCR beta were amplified from RNA transcripts. The TCR CDR3 first-round RT-PCR relied on the HTBI primer set. TCRdb independently ran MiXCR on the multiplex PCR reads; one entry per CDR3 protein. In the table there are about 500,000 distinct CDR3 sequences, 40% to 50% of which are singletons. Study-wide points: In the analysis, a 13 V-J model separated ophthalmopathy from stable hyperthyroidism.

Sequencing was done on a sample of peripheral blood or thyroid tissue (not recorded which). V and J are TRBV29-1 and TRBJ1-2; unclear D gene. The sequence was obtained from an adult woman with Graves' disease, either hyperthyroidism or ophthalmopathy (not recorded which). DNA of the CDR3: TGCAGCGTTGTGGAAGGGAGGTTTAGGTATGGCTACACCTTC. Encoded protein: CSVVEGRFRYGYTF. Complete variable domain (other parts from reference TRBV29-1 and TRBJ1-2): SAVISQKPSRDICQRGTSLTIQCQVDSQVTMMFWYRQQPGQSLTLIATANQGSEATYESGFVIDKFPISRPNLTFSTLTVSNMSPEDSSIYLCSVVEGRFRYGYTFGSGTRLTVV.